Below, one T cell receptor (beta chain) is given with its context. This sample is drawn from a study of blood T cell repertoires in COVID-19. Study context: COVID-19 samples, acute and convalescent, were from the United States, Italy and Spain. From T cells, B-cell-depleted T cells, or PBMCs came the material, which was cDNA or gDNA.

Clinical history as reported by participants underpinned cohort assignment. Recovered status in Cohort 3 required two negative PCRs, clearance, or symptom resolution. Produced via immunoSEQ multiplex PCR; TCRdb's table is partial and in-frame only. Of more than 400,000 clones listed, 75% to 90% were seen once; the top ten hold around 0.7%. From germline, CDR1 is MNHNS and CDR2 SASEGT. CDR3 length equals 14 residues. V lost 3 bases to trimming and J lost 6 bases, with 13 bases between them. The J gene is TRBJ2-3, the V gene TRBV6-1, with D possibly matching TRBD2 (6 bases). The source is a woman aged 18-30 years who had recovered from COVID-19. Sequencing input: PBMCs or T cells enriched from blood (not recorded which). The CDR3 region is CASSEEGVRDTQYF. The CDR3 coding sequence is TGTGCCAGCAGTGAGGAGGGTGTCAGGGATACGCAGTATTTT.